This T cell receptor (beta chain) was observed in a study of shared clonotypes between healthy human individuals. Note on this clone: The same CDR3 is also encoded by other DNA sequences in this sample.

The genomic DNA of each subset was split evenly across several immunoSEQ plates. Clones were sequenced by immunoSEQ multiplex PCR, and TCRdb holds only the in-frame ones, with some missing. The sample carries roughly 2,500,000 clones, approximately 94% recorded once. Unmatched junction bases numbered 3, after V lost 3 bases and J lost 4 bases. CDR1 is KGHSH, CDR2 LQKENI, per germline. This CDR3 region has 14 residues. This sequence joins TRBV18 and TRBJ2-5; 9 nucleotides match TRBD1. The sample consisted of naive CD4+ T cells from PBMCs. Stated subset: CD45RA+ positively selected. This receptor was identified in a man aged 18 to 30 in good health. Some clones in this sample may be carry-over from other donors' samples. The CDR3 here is CASSPTGGRETQYF. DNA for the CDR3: TGTGCCAGCTCACCCACAGGGGGCCGAGAGACCCAGTACTTC.